A single TCR beta chain is shown here with its context. The antigen is unknown. Germline-derived CDR1 and CDR2 are SGHTA and FQGNSA. The CDR3 has 15 amino acids. Trimming shortened V by 5 bases and J by 3 bases, and 15 bases separated the two germline ends. The sample comes from a study of T cell repertoires in cytomegalovirus infection. Study overall: CMV epitopes, recently identified HLA-C-restricted and well-studied HLA-B-restricted, were used. From public TCR beta signatures came an indication of both CMV infection and matching HLA type.

Study conclusions and caveats: Dominating the ex vivo response were TCR beta clonotypes that were CMV-specific and HLA-C-restricted. Identification of carriers of CMV plus the relevant HLA was performed using cumulative public TCR beta family frequency.

Via MiXCR, TCRdb re-called the reads, giving one row per CDR3 protein. This table holds a few hundred thousand distinct CDR3 sequences, about 29% found once. This chain connects TRBV7-2 to TRBJ2-3; unclear D gene. The clonotype comes from a human donor in good health (CMV status not recorded). Some clones in this sample may be carry-over from other donors' samples. The starting material was cultured PBMCs, obtained from culture after CMV antigen stimulation. CDR3 sequence reads: CASSPQTLGTDTQYF. DNA of the CDR3: TGTGCCAGCAGCCCCCAGACTTTAGGGACAGATACGCAGTATTTT.